This T cell receptor beta chain is drawn from a study of blood T cell repertoires in COVID-19. At the level of the study: There were acute and convalescent COVID-19 samples, and they came from the United States, Italy and Spain. From T cells, B-cell-depleted T cells, or PBMCs came the material, which was cDNA or gDNA.

The sample holds a few counts of this clone. In the original workflow: Amplification of reference gene primers provided the estimated nucleated cell counts. The repertoire was sequenced with immunoSEQ multiplex PCR; TCRdb's copy has only in-frame clones and lacks some. Clone size and V and J calls were adopted from that table, with D and trimming inferred from the DNA. The sample records about 260,000 clones, more than 70% being singletons. CDR3 length equals 15 residues. Germline CDR1 reads LNHNV; CDR2 reads YYDKDF (reference sequence). V lost 1 base, J lost 5 bases, and 13 bases lay in between. Enrollment of patients from Seattle took place during active infection, with longitudinal follow-up.

This chain uses TRBV15 with TRBJ2-3; TRBD2 might be the D (6 bases). Material: peripheral blood. The clonotype comes from a woman aged 25 to 45 with COVID-19, enrolled during active disease. This CDR3 is CATSRGGGPRDTQYF. CDR3 DNA sequence: TGTGCCACCAGCAGAGGAGGAGGGCCCAGAGATACGCAGTATTTT.